This is a list of T cell receptor beta chains from one sample in a study of T-cell reconstitution after alpha-beta-depleted transplantation in children. TCRdb re-analysed the PCR reads in MiXCR, keeping a single row per CDR3 protein. The sample shows fewer than 250,000 distinct CDR3 sequences, around a sixth of them seen only once. The sample was PBMCs, mostly from graft donor cells, taken 360 days after TCRalphabeta/CD19-depleted stem cell transplant. The source of these receptors is a male patient under 10 years old who had a stem cell transplant for acute lymphoblastic leukemia, so the T cells may come from the graft donor. Each CDR3 is given with its conserved first and last residue. A D gene is named only where the DNA matches it firmly. Where a row states a size, it is once, few, many or the class of an expanded clone; other rows omit it.

J: TRBJ2-2
size: few
V: TRBV6-1
D: TRBD2
DNA: TGTGCCAGCAAAAAAGTGGGGACTAGCGGGAGTGCCGGGGAGCTGTTTTTT
CDR3: CASKKVGTSGSAGELFF

J: TRBJ1-1
size: few
V: TRBV29-1
D: .
DNA: TGCAGCGTTGCGGGGAGGCTGGGCACTGAAGCTTTCTTT
CDR3: CSVAGRLGTEAFF

J: TRBJ2-7
size: .
V: TRBV5-1
D: .
DNA: TGCGCCAGCAGCTTGGGCGGTCCCTCCGCCGAGCAGTACTTC
CDR3: CASSLGGPSAEQYF

J: TRBJ2-2
size: .
V: TRBV3-1
D: TRBD1
DNA: TGTGCCAGCAGCCAACGCCGGGACAGGGGGAACACCGGGGAGCTGTTTTTT
CDR3: CASSQRRDRGNTGELFF

J: TRBJ2-5
size: few
V: TRBV25-1
D: TRBD1
DNA: TGTGCCAGCAGTGAGGGACAGGGCCTCCGAGCCCAAGAGACCCAGTACTTC
CDR3: CASSEGQGLRAQETQYF

J: TRBJ2-2
size: many
V: TRBV29-1
D: TRBD1
DNA: TGCAGCATTCAGGGGGCACCCACCGGGGAGCTGTTTTTT
CDR3: CSIQGAPTGELFF

J: TRBJ2-1
size: few
V: TRBV9
D: .
DNA: TGTGCCAGCAGCGTTACCGGGACAGAGCAGTTCTTC
CDR3: CASSVTGTEQFF

J: TRBJ2-3
size: few
V: TRBV5-6
D: TRBD2
DNA: TGTGCCAGCAGCTCTTGGACTAGCGGAGCAGATACGCAGTATTTT
CDR3: CASSSWTSGADTQYF

J: TRBJ2-1
size: few
V: TRBV7-7
D: TRBD1
DNA: TGTGCTAGCAGCCGAGGGACAGGGGGCCTTGAGCAGTTCTTC
CDR3: CASSRGTGGLEQFF

J: TRBJ2-5
size: .
V: TRBV3-1
D: TRBD2
DNA: TGTGCCAGCAGCCAAGGTAGCGGGAGATGGGGAGAGACCCAGTACTTC
CDR3: CASSQGSGRWGETQYF

J: TRBJ1-1
size: many
V: TRBV20-1
D: .
DNA: TGCAGTGCTAGCTCCTGGAGGCCTAACACTGAAGCTTTCTTT
CDR3: CSASSWRPNTEAFF

J: TRBJ1-3
size: few
V: TRBV4-3
D: .
DNA: TGCGCCAGCAGCCAAGAGGGACCTGGAAACACCATATATTTT
CDR3: CASSQEGPGNTIYF

J: TRBJ2-5
size: few
V: TRBV11-2
D: .
DNA: TGTGCCAGCAGCTTAGTTGCAGGGCGACAAGAGACCCAGTACTTC
CDR3: CASSLVAGRQETQYF

J: TRBJ1-3
size: many
V: TRBV6-5
D: .
DNA: TGTGCCAGCAGTTACCGGGCCTCTGGAAACACCATATATTTT
CDR3: CASSYRASGNTIYF

J: TRBJ1-1
size: .
V: TRBV19
D: .
DNA: TGTGCCAGTAAGGGGGGTTTCGCTGAAGCTTTCTTT
CDR3: CASKGGFAEAFF

J: TRBJ2-5
size: few
V: TRBV5-1
D: .
DNA: TGCGCCAGCAGCTTGGAGGCGGGGGCCCAAGAGACCCAGTACTTC
CDR3: CASSLEAGAQETQYF

J: TRBJ2-4
size: .
V: TRBV7-2
D: TRBD2
DNA: TGTGCCAGCAGCTTAGGGGGGGGCAAAAACATTCAGTACTTC
CDR3: CASSLGGGKNIQYF

J: TRBJ2-3
size: few
V: TRBV24-1
D: .
DNA: TGTGCCACCAGTCTCCCGGGACGCATTCCGCAAGGGCAGTATTTT
CDR3: CATSLPGRIPQGQYF

J: TRBJ1-6
size: .
V: TRBV2
D: .
DNA: TGTGCCAGCCTGGGGGGCGCGGGTTCACCCCTCCACTTT
CDR3: CASLGGAGSPLHF

J: TRBJ2-2
size: few
V: TRBV11-2
D: TRBD2
DNA: TGTGCCAGCAGCACCCCACTAGCGGGGGCTTCGAACACCGGGGAGCTGTTTTTT
CDR3: CASSTPLAGASNTGELFF

J: TRBJ2-7
size: .
V: TRBV12-3/TRBV12-4
D: TRBD2
DNA: TGTGCCAGCAGGCTCACACCGGGACTAGTGAACGAGCAGTACTTC
CDR3: CASRLTPGLVNEQYF

J: TRBJ1-1
size: .
V: TRBV7-9
D: .
DNA: TGTGCCAGCAGCATGACGACCCTGAACACTGAAGCTTTCTTT
CDR3: CASSMTTLNTEAFF

J: TRBJ2-7
size: many
V: TRBV21-1
D: .
DNA: TGTGCCAGCAGCAAAGCCGGGACTAGCGGGGGGAACTCCTACGAGCAGTACTTC
CDR3: CASSKAGTSGGNSYEQYF

J: TRBJ2-1
size: few
V: TRBV27
D: .
DNA: TGTGCCAGCAGTTTATCGGGAATCGAGCAGTTCTTC
CDR3: CASSLSGIEQFF

J: TRBJ1-5
size: .
V: TRBV6-5
D: TRBD1
DNA: TGTGCCAGCAGTTACTTACAGGGGGCAAGTCAGCCCCAGCATTTT
CDR3: CASSYLQGASQPQHF

J: TRBJ2-7
size: .
V: TRBV4-3
D: .
DNA: TGCGCCAGCTCACCCGGGCAGGCCCCCTACGAGCAGTACTTC
CDR3: CASSPGQAPYEQYF

J: TRBJ2-1
size: .
V: TRBV12-3/TRBV12-4
D: .
DNA: TGTGCCAGCAGTAGATGGACAGCGATCTCCTACAATGAGCAGTTCTTC
CDR3: CASSRWTAISYNEQFF

J: TRBJ2-1
size: .
V: TRBV5-5
D: TRBD2
DNA: TGTGCCAGCAGCTTGTATACTAGCGGGGATGGTGAGCAGTTCTTC
CDR3: CASSLYTSGDGEQFF

J: TRBJ1-3
size: few
V: TRBV6-1
D: .
DNA: TGTGCCAGCAGTCCGCCCTTAGGGGATTCCTCTGGAAACACCATATATTTT
CDR3: CASSPPLGDSSGNTIYF

J: TRBJ1-4
size: .
V: TRBV7-9
D: .
DNA: TGTGCCAGCAGCCCGGGAGGTCCAGGGGCGCTTGAAAAACTGTTTTTT
CDR3: CASSPGGPGALEKLFF

J: TRBJ2-3
size: .
V: TRBV20-1
D: .
DNA: TGCAGTGCTAGAGGTGCCGGGGCTAGCACAGATACGCAGTATTTT
CDR3: CSARGAGASTDTQYF

J: TRBJ1-1
size: .
V: TRBV6-5
D: .
DNA: TGTGCCAGCAGTTACGGTGGGTACACTGAAGCTTTCTTT
CDR3: CASSYGGYTEAFF

J: TRBJ1-2
size: .
V: TRBV12-5
D: .
DNA: TGTGCTAGTGGTTCCTACCGGGAGGGCTACACCTTC
CDR3: CASGSYREGYTF

J: TRBJ2-6
size: .
V: TRBV4-2
D: .
DNA: TGTGCCAGCAGCCAAGATCTCTCTGGGGCCAACGTCCTGACTTTC
CDR3: CASSQDLSGANVLTF

J: TRBJ2-3
size: .
V: TRBV18
D: TRBD1
DNA: TGTGCCAGCTCACCAAGACAGGGGGATGGCACAGATACGCAGTATTTT
CDR3: CASSPRQGDGTDTQYF

J: TRBJ2-7
size: few
V: TRBV29-1
D: .
DNA: TGCAGCGTTGGGTCACAGGGAGGCTACGAGCAGTACTTC
CDR3: CSVGSQGGYEQYF

J: TRBJ2-5
size: once
V: TRBV28
D: .
DNA: TGTGCCAGCAGTTTTTCCCAGTTTAAGGGGCCGAGGGAGACCCAGTACTTC
CDR3: CASSFSQFKGPRETQYF

J: TRBJ1-3
size: .
V: TRBV6-2/TRBV6-3
D: .
DNA: TGTGCCAGCAGTTACTCGCGCGGACTTAGGGAGGCACATCATGGAAACACCATATATTTT
CDR3: CASSYSRGLREAHHGNTIYF

J: TRBJ2-1
size: few
V: TRBV7-2
D: TRBD2
DNA: TGTGCCAGCAGCTGGACCGGGACTAGGCCAAACAATGAGCAGTTCTTC
CDR3: CASSWTGTRPNNEQFF